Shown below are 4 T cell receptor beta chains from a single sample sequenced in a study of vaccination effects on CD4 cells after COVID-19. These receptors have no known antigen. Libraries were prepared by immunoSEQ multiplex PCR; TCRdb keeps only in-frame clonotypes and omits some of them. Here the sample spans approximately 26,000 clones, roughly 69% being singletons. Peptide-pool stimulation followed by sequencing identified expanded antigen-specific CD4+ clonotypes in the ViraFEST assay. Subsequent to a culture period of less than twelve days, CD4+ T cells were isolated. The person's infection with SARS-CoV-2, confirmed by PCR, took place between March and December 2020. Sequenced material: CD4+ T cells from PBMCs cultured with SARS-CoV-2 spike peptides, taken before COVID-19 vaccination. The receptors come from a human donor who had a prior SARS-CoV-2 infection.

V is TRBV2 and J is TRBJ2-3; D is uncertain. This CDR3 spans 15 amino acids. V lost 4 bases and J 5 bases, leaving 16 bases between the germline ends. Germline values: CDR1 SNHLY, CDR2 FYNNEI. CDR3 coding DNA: TGTGCCAGCAGTGTATACGGGTTAGATCAAGATACGCAGTATTTT. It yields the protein CASSVYGLDQDTQYF.

The CDR3 DNA is TGTGCCAGCAGCCCCCCGAAGGAGCGGGGTTATTTCGATGAGCAGTTCTTC. Translating it yields CASSPPKERGYFDEQFF. The V call is TRBV5-6, the J call TRBJ2-1; 7 bases line up with TRBD2. J was trimmed by 8 bases and V by 4 bases; bases with no gene match: 18. The CDR3 has 17 amino acids. Germline CDR1 and CDR2: SGHDT and YYEEEE. Full variable domain (rest looked up from reference TRBV5-6 and TRBJ2-1): DAGVTQSPTHLIKTRGQQVTLRCSPKSGHDTVSWYQQALGQGPQFIFQYYEEEERQRGNFPDRFSGHQFPNYSSELNVNALLLGDSALYLCASSPPKERGYFDEQFFGPGTRLTVL.

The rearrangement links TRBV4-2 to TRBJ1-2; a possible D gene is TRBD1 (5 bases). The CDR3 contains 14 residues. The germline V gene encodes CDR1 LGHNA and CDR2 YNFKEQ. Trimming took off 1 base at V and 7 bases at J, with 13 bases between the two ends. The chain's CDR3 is CASSQVGEFGGYTF. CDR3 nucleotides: TGTGCCAGCAGCCAAGTGGGGGAGTTCGGTGGCTACACCTTC.

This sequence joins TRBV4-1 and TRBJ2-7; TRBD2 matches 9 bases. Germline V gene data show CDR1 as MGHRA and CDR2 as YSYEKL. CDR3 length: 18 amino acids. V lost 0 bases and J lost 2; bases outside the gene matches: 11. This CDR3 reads CASSQDERTSVFPYEQYF. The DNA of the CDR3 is TGCGCCAGCAGCCAAGATGAGCGGACTAGCGTTTTCCCCTACGAGCAGTACTTC.